This TCR beta chain was captured by sequencing in a study of cytomegalovirus exposure and HLA in healthy donors (dated by TCRdb to between 2016 and 2019). Notes on the research overall: According to a later analysis, the 120 or so validation repertoires were produced on the same platform as the roughly 600 repertoires of the first cohort. To predict cytomegalovirus infection status, the study combined high-throughput TCR immunosequencing, statistical association of individual TCRs with disease status, and machine learning. Along with the approximately 700-subject first cohort, a separate validation cohort of over a hundred different subjects was used. The study was designed to test whether signatures of past pathogen exposure could be identified by cataloging public T cell receptors.

Libraries came from the immunoSEQ multiplex PCR assay. The authors' pipeline ran thus. A statistical classification framework was developed to diagnose cytomegalovirus status using the catalog of TCR beta chain sequences. TCRdb retrieved this table from immuneACCESS and kept in-frame rearrangements only. Not all clones are present; in checked studies, unresolved V genes account for under half, and no reason is known for the remainder. V and J calls and clone size are given by that table; D and trimming were obtained from the DNA. Here the sample has some 140,000 clones; approximately 87% occur a single time. In total, the top ten clones hold 2.5% to 3.5% of the sample. Taken from cysteine to phenylalanine, the CDR3 has 15 residues. Here the CDR3 DNA is all that survives: 45 bases in frame from base 1. The CDR1 and CDR2 encoded by the germline V gene are KGHSH and LQKENI. V trim: 3 bases; J trim: 0 bases; unmatched bases: 1.

The donors belonged to the validation cohort of around 130 subjects, which was separate from the roughly 670-subject first cohort. Paper-wide results and their limitations: Most TCR sequences were seen in very few donors, while some public TCRs were found in many individuals. In the study, approximately 150 TCR beta chains were listed as associated with cytomegalovirus. In vitro tests confirmed that three of the cytomegalovirus-associated TCR beta chains recognize cytomegalovirus antigens. In both the original and validation cohorts, the classifier was reported to diagnose cytomegalovirus status with high specificity and sensitivity. In a later analysis, TCRs clustered in the first cohort were found to also tend to co-occur in the 120 or so validation repertoires, with around 94% of cluster scores above 0. The authors suggested that the approach could potentially be extended to other disease states and immunological phenotypes. A later analysis had no HLA typing for the validation cohort, so co-occurrence there was scored across all 120 repertoires.

With respect to this clone: There is no known antigen for this receptor. Base qualities are not recorded, but no much larger clone differs from it by a single base.

Sequencing was done on a sample of PBMCs. The chain couples TRBV18 to TRBJ2-2; a stretch of 7 junction bases matches TRBD1. The receptor was isolated from a young man in good health and CMV-seronegative. The CDR3: CASSPGQTNTGELFF. The nucleotide sequence reads TGTGCCAGCTCACCGGGACAGACGAACACCGGGGAGCTGTTTTTT.